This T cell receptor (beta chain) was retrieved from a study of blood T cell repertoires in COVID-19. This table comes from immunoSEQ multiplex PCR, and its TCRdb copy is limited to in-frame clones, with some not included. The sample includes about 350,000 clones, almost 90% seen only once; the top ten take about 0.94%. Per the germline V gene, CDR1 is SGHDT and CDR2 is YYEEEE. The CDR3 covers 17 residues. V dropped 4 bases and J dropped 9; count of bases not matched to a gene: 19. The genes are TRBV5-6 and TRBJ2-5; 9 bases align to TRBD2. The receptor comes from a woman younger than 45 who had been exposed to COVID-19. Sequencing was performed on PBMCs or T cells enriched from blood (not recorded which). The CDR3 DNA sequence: TGTGCCAGCAGCCGTCCAACCGGGGGGGTAGCGGGAGCCCCCCAGTACTTC. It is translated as CASSRPTGGVAGAPQYF.